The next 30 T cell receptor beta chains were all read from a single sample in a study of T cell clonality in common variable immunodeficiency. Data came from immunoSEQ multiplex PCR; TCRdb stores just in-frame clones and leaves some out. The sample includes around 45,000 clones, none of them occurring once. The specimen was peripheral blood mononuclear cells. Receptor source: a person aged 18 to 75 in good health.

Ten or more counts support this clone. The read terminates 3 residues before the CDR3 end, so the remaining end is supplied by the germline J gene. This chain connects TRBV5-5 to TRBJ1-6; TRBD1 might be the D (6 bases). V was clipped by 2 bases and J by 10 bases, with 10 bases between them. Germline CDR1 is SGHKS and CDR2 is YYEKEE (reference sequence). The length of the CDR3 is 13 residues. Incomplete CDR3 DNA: TGTGCCAGCAGCTTCGGGGGGCGATCACCC. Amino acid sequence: CASSFGGRSP. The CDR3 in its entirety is CASSFGGRSPLHF. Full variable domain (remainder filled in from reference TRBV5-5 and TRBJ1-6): DAGVTQSPTHLIKTRGQQVTLRCSPISGHKSVSWYQQVLGQGPQFIFQYYEKEERGRGNFPDRFSARQFPNYSSELNVNALLLGDSALYLCASSFGGRSPLHFGNGTRLTVT.

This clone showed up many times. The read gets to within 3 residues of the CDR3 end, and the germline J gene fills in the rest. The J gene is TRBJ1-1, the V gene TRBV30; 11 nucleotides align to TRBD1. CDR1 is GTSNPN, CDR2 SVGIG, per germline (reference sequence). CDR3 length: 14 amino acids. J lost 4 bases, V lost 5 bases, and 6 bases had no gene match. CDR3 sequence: CAWGQGASGTEAFF. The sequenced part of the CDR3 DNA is TGTGCCTGGGGACAGGGGGCTTCGGGCACTGAA.

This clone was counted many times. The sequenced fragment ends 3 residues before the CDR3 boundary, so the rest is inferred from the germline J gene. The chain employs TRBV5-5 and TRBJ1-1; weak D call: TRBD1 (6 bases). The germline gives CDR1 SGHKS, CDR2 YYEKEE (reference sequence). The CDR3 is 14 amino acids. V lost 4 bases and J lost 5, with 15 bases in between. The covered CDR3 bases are TGTGCCAGCAGCCCTTTCCCAGGGGAGACTGAA. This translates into CASSPFPGETE. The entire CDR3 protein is CASSPFPGETEAFF. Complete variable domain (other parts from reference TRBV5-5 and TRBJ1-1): DAGVTQSPTHLIKTRGQQVTLRCSPISGHKSVSWYQQVLGQGPQFIFQYYEKEERGRGNFPDRFSARQFPNYSSELNVNALLLGDSALYLCASSPFPGETEAFFGQGTRLTVV.

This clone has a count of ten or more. The CDR3 loop is CASSLVGSSGSTDTQYF. The DNA read from the CDR3 is TGCGCCAGCAGCTTGGTCGGTTCTAGCGGGAGCACAGATACG. The gene calls are TRBV5-1 and TRBJ2-3; 8 positions agree with TRBD2. Coverage ceases 3 residues before the CDR3 finishes, and the germline J gene fills in the end. The CDR3 runs to 17 residues. After removal of 0 bases from V and 0 bases from J, the junction contained 6 bases not matched to a gene. From germline, CDR1 is SGHRS and CDR2 YFSETQ. The full variable domain, completed using reference TRBV5-1 and TRBJ2-3, is KAGVTQTPRYLIKTRGQQVTLSCSPISGHRSVSWYQQTPGQGLQFLFEYFSETQRNKGNFPGRFSGRQFSNSRSEMNVSTLELGDSALYLCASSLVGSSGSTDTQYFGPGTRLTVL.

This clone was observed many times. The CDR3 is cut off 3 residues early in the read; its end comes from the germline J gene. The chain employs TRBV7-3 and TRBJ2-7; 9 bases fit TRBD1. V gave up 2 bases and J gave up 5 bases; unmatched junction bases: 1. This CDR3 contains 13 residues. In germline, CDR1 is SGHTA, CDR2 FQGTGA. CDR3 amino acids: CASSLYRGHEQYF. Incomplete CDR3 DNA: TGTGCCAGCAGCTTATACAGGGGGCACGAG.

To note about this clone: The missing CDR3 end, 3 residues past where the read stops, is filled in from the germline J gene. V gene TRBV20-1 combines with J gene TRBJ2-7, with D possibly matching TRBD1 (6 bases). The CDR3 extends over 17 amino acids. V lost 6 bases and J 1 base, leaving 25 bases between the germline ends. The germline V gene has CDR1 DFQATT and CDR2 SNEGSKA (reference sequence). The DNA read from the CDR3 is TGCAGTGCGCTATACCTGGGGGCGGGTGGAACGTCCTACGAG. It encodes CSALYLGAGGTSYE. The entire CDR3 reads CSALYLGAGGTSYEQYF.

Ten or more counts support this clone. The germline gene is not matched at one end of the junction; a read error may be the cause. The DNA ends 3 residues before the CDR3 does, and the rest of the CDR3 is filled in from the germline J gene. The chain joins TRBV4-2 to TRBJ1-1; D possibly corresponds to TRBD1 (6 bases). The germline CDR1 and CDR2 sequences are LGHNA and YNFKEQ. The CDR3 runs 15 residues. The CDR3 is CASSSSGGQGTEAFF. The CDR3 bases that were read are TGCGCCAGCAGCTCAAGCGGGGGCCAGGGCACTGAA.

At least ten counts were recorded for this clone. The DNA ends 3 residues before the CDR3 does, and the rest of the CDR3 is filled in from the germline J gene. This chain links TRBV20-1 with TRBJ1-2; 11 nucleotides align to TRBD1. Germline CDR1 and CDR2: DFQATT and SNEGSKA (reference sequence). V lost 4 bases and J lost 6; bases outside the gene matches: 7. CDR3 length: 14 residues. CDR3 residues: CSAIPTGQGDGYTF. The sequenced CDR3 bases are TGCAGTGCTATACCGACGGGACAGGGGGATGGC.

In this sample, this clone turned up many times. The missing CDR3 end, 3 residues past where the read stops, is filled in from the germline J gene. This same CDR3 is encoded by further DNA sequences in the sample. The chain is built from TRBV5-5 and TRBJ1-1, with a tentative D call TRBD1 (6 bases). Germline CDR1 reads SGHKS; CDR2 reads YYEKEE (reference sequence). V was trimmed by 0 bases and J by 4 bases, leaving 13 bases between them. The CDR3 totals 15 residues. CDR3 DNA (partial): TGTGCCAGCAGCTTGGGGGCAGGGGACGGCACTGAA. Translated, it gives CASSLGAGDGTE. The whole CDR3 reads CASSLGAGDGTEAFF.

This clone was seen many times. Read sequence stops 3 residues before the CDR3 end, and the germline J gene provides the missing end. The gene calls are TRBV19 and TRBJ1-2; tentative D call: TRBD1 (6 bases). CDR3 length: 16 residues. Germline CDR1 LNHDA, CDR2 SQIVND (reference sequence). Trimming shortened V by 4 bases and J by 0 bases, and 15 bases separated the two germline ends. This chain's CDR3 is CASSTKSRTANYGYTF. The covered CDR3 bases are TGTGCCAGTAGTACAAAGTCCAGGACAGCTAACTATGGC.

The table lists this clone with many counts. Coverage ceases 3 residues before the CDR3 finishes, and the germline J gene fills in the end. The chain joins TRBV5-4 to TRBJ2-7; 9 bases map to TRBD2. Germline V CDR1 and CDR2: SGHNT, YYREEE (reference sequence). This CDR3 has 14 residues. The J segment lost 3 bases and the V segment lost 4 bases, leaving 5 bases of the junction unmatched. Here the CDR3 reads CASSPSGEGYEQYF. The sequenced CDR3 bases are TGTGCCAGCAGCCCTAGCGGGGAGGGCTACGAG. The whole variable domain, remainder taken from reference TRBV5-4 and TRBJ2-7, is ETGVTQSPTHLIKTRGQQVTLRCSSQSGHNTVSWYQQALGQGPQFIFQYYREEENGRGNFPPRFSGLQFPNYSSELNVNALELDDSALYLCASSPSGEGYEQYFGPGTRLTVT.

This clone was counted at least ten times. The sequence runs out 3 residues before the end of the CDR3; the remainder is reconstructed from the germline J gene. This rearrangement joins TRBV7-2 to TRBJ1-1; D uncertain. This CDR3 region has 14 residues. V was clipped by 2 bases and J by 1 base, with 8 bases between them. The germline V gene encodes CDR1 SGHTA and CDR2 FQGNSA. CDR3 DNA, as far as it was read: TGTGCCAGCAGCTTAAACGAGCGGAACACTGAA. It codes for CASSLNERNTE. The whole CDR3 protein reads CASSLNERNTEAFF.

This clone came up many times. The CDR3 loop is CASSPVGDTEAFF. CDR3 DNA, as far as it was read: TGTGCCAGCAGCCCGGTAGGGGATACTGAA. The rearrangement links TRBV5-6 to TRBJ1-1, with a tentative D call TRBD1 (5 bases). The read terminates 3 residues before the CDR3 end, so the remaining end is supplied by the germline J gene. This CDR3 is built from 13 residues. The V end was cut by 4 bases, the J end by 5 bases, with 12 bases between. Germline V CDR1 and CDR2: SGHDT, YYEEEE. Combining the CDR3 with reference TRBV5-6 and TRBJ1-1 gives the whole variable domain DAGVTQSPTHLIKTRGQQVTLRCSPKSGHDTVSWYQQALGQGPQFIFQYYEEEERQRGNFPDRFSGHQFPNYSSELNVNALLLGDSALYLCASSPVGDTEAFFGQGTRLTVV.

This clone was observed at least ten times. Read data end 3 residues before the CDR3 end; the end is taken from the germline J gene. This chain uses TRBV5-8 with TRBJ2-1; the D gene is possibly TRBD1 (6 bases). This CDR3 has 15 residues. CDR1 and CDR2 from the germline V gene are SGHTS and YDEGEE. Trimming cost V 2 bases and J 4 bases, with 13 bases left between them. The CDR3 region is CASSFGQGLYNEQFF. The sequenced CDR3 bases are TGTGCCAGCAGCTTTGGGCAGGGGTTATACAATGAG.

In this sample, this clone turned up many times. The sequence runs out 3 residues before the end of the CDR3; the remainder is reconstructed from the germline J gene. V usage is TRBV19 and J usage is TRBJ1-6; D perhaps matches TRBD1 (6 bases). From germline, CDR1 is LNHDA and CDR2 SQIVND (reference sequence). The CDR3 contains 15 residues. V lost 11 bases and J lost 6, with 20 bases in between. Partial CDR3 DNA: TGTGCCTCCAGGGAGGGGACAAAGTCTAATTCACCC. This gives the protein CASREGTKSNSP. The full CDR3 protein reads CASREGTKSNSPLHF.

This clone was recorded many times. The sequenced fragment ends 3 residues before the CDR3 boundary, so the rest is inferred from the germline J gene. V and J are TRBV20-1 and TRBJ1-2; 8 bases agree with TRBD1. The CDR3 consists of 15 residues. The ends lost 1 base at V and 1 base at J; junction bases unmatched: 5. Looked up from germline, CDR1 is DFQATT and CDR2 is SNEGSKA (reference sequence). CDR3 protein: CSARGRGRFNYGYTF. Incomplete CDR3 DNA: TGCAGTGCTAGAGGCAGGGGGCGCTTTAACTATGGC.

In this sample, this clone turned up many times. The CDR3 spells CSVLTGTYGYTF. The CDR3 bases that were read are TGCAGCGTTCTTACAGGGACCTATGGC. V usage is TRBV29-1 and J usage is TRBJ1-2; D may be TRBD1 (6 bases). The read gets to within 3 residues of the CDR3 end, and the germline J gene fills in the rest. Germline CDR1 and CDR2: SQVTM and ANQGSEA. Trimming removed 5 bases at V and 4 bases at J, with 11 bases between. The CDR3 extends over 12 amino acids.

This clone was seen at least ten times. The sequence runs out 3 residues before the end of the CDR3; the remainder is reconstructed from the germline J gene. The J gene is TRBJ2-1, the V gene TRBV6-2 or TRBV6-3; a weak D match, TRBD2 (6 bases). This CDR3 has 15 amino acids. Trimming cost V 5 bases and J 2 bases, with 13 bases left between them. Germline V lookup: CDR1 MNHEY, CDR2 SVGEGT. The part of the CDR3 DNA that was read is TGTGCCAGCAGTCGCGGGGTCTGGGCCTACAATGAG. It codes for CASSRGVWAYNE. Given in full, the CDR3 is CASSRGVWAYNEQFF.

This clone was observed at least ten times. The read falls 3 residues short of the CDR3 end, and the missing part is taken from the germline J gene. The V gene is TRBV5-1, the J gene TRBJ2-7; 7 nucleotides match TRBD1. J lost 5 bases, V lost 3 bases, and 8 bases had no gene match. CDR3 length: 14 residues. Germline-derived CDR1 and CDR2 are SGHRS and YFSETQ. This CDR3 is CASSYRQGEDEQYF. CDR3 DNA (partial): TGCGCCAGCAGCTACCGACAGGGAGAGGACGAG.

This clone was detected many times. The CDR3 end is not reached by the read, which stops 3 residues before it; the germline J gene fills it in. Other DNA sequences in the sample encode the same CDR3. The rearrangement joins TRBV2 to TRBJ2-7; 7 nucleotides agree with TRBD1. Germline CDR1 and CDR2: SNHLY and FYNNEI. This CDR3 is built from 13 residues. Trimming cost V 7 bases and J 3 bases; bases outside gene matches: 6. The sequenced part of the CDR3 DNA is TGTGCCAGCACGCCGGGACAGTACTACGAG. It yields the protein CASTPGQYYE. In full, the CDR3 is CASTPGQYYEQYF.

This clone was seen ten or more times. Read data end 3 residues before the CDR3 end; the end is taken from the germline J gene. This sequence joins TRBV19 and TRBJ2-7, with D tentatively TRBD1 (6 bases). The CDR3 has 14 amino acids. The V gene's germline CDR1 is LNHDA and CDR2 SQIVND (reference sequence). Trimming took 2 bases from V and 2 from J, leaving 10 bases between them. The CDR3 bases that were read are TGTGCCAGTAGTATACAGGACAGACCCTACGAG. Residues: CASSIQDRPYE. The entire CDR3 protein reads CASSIQDRPYEQYF.

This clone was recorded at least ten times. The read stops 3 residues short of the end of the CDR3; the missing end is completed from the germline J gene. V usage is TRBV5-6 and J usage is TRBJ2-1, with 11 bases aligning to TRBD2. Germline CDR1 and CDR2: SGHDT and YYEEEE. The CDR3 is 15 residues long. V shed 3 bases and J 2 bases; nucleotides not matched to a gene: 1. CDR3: CASSSLAGAYNEQFF. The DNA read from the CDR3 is TGTGCCAGCAGCTCACTAGCGGGGGCCTACAATGAG.

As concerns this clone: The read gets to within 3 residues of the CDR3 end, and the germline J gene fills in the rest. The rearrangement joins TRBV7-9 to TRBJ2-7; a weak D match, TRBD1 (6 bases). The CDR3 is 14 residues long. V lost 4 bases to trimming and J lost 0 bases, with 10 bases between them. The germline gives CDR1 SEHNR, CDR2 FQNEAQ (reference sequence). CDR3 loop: CASSYWDISYEQYF. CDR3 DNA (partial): TGTGCCAGCAGCTATTGGGACATCTCCTACGAG.

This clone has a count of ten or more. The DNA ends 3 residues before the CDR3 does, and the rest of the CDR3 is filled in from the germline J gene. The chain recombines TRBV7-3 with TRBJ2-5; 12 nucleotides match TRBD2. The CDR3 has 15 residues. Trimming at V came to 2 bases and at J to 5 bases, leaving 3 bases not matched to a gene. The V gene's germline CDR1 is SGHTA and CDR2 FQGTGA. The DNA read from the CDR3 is TGTGCCAGCAGCTTAGGGACTAGCGGGTTGGAGACC. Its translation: CASSLGTSGLET. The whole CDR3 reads CASSLGTSGLETQYF. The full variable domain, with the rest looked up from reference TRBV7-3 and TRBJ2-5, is GAGVSQTPSNKVTEKGKYVELRCDPISGHTALYWYRQSLGQGPEFLIYFQGTGAADDSGLPNDRFFAVRPEGSVSTLKIQRTERGDSAVYLCASSLGTSGLETQYFGPGTRLLVL.

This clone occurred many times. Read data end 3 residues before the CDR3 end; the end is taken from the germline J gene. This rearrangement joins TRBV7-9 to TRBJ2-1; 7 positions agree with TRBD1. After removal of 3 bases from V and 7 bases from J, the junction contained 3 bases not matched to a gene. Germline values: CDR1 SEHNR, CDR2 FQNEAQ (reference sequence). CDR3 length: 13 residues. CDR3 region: CASSFNRGNEQFF. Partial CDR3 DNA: TGTGCCAGCAGCTTTAACAGGGGTAATGAG.

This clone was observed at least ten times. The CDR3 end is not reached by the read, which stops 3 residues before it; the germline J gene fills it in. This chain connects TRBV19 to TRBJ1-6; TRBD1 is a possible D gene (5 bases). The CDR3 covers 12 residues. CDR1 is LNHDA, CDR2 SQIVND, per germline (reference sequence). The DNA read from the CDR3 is TGTGCCAGTAGTATCTCAGGGAGCCCC. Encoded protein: CASSISGSP. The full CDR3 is CASSISGSPLHF.

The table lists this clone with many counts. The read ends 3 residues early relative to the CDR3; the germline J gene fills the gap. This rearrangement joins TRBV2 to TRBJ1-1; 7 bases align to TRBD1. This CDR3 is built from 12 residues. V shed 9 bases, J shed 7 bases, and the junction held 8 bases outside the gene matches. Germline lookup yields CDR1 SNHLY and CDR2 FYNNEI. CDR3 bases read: TGTGCCAGTTATACAGGGGTTCTTGAA. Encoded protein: CASYTGVLE. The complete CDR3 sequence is CASYTGVLEAFF.

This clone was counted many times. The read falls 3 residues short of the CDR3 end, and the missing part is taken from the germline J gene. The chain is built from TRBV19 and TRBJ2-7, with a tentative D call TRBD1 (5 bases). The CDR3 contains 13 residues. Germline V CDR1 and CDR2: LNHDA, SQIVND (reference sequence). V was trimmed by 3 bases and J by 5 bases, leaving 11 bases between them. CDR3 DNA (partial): TGTGCCAGTAGTATGTTCGCAGGGAACGAG. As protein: CASSMFAGNE. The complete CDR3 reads CASSMFAGNEQYF.

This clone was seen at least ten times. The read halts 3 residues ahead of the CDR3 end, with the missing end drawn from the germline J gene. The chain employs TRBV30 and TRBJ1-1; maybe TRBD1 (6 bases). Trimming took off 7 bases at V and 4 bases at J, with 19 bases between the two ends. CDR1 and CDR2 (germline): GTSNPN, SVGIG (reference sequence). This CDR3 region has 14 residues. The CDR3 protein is CASQMGRGGTEAFF. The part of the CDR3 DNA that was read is TGTGCCTCGCAGATGGGGAGGGGGGGCACTGAA.

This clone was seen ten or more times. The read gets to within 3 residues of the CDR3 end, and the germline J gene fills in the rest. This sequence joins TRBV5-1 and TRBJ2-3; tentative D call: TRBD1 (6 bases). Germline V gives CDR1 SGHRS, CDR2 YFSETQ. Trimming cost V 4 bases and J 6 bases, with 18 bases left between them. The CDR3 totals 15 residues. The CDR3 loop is CASSPWDTPGDTQYF. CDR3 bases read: TGCGCCAGCAGCCCATGGGACACCCCAGGGGATACG.